This is a list of T cell receptor beta chains from one sample in a study of blood T cell repertoires in COVID-19. TCRdb keeps only in-frame clones here, not all; method: immunoSEQ multiplex PCR. The sample includes under 350,000 clones, roughly 90% of them seen just once. Sample: PBMCs or T cells enriched from blood (not recorded which). The receptors derive from a middle-aged woman who had recovered from COVID-19. Both conserved end residues are part of each CDR3. The order of the fields is V gene, J gene, clone size, D gene, CDR3 protein, CDR3 DNA. The D gene is left open where the match is weak. The listing skips clone size in some rows; elsewhere it reads once, few, many or a size class.

V gene: TRBV9
J gene: TRBJ1-5
clone size: -
D gene: TRBD1
CDR3 protein: CASSPRDSTGQPQHF
CDR3 DNA: TGTGCCAGCAGCCCCCGGGACAGCACGGGTCAGCCCCAGCATTTT

V gene: TRBV5-1
J gene: TRBJ2-1
clone size: -
D gene: -
CDR3 protein: CASMRGGPGYNEQFF
CDR3 DNA: TGCGCCAGCATGAGGGGGGGGCCTGGGTACAATGAGCAGTTCTTC

V gene: TRBV10-3
J gene: TRBJ1-2
clone size: -
D gene: -
CDR3 protein: CAISDGNYGYTF
CDR3 DNA: TGTGCCATCAGTGACGGGAACTATGGCTACACCTTC

V gene: TRBV27
J gene: TRBJ2-7
clone size: -
D gene: TRBD1
CDR3 protein: CASGTIGQGAYEQYF
CDR3 DNA: TGTGCCAGCGGAACGATAGGACAGGGGGCGTACGAGCAGTACTTC

V gene: TRBV5-4
J gene: TRBJ2-7
clone size: -
D gene: -
CDR3 protein: CASSLGEALSEQYF
CDR3 DNA: TGTGCCAGCAGCTTGGGTGAGGCCCTCAGCGAGCAGTACTTC

V gene: TRBV5-1
J gene: TRBJ1-4
clone size: -
D gene: -
CDR3 protein: CASSTWRGDEKLFF
CDR3 DNA: TGCGCCAGCAGCACCTGGAGAGGAGATGAAAAACTGTTTTTT

V gene: TRBV21-1
J gene: TRBJ1-5
clone size: -
D gene: -
CDR3 protein: CASSANRTGAQPQHF
CDR3 DNA: TGTGCCAGCAGCGCGAACCGGACAGGGGCCCAGCCCCAGCATTTT

V gene: TRBV6-2/TRBV6-3
J gene: TRBJ2-2
clone size: -
D gene: -
CDR3 protein: CASSYGSRTGELFF
CDR3 DNA: TGTGCCAGCAGTTACGGTAGTCGCACCGGGGAGCTGTTTTTT

V gene: TRBV20-1
J gene: TRBJ1-1
clone size: -
D gene: -
CDR3 protein: CSASHAEAFF
CDR3 DNA: TGCAGTGCTAGCCACGCGGAAGCTTTCTTT

V gene: TRBV30
J gene: TRBJ2-3
clone size: -
D gene: -
CDR3 protein: CACRQKTDTQYF
CDR3 DNA: TGTGCCTGTCGACAGAAAACAGATACGCAGTATTTT

V gene: TRBV19
J gene: TRBJ1-2
clone size: -
D gene: -
CDR3 protein: CASSISQADGYTF
CDR3 DNA: TGTGCCAGTAGTATCTCCCAAGCCGATGGCTACACCTTC

V gene: TRBV4-1
J gene: TRBJ2-2
clone size: -
D gene: -
CDR3 protein: CASSLRHSGANTGELFF
CDR3 DNA: TGCGCCAGCAGCCTCCGCCACTCAGGGGCGAACACCGGGGAGCTGTTTTTT

V gene: TRBV11-2
J gene: TRBJ1-1
clone size: -
D gene: -
CDR3 protein: CASSLVRGAGTEAFF
CDR3 DNA: TGTGCCAGCAGCTTAGTTCGCGGGGCCGGAACTGAAGCTTTCTTT

V gene: TRBV11-2
J gene: TRBJ2-1
clone size: -
D gene: -
CDR3 protein: CASSVRRAGSYNEQFF
CDR3 DNA: TGTGCCAGCAGCGTCCGGAGGGCCGGCTCCTACAATGAGCAGTTCTTC

V gene: TRBV18
J gene: TRBJ1-2
clone size: once
D gene: TRBD1
CDR3 protein: CASSYVDRGDWGYTF
CDR3 DNA: TGTGCCAGCTCCTACGTCGACAGGGGCGACTGGGGCTACACCTTC

V gene: TRBV30
J gene: TRBJ2-4
clone size: -
D gene: -
CDR3 protein: CAWSVQGSIQYF
CDR3 DNA: TGTGCCTGGAGTGTACAGGGAAGCATTCAGTACTTC

V gene: TRBV7-2
J gene: TRBJ1-2
clone size: -
D gene: TRBD1
CDR3 protein: CASSPRTGTYGYTF
CDR3 DNA: TGTGCCAGCAGCCCCCGGACAGGTACCTATGGCTACACCTTC

V gene: TRBV7-9
J gene: TRBJ1-3
clone size: -
D gene: -
CDR3 protein: CASSLVSVQTGNTIYF
CDR3 DNA: TGTGCCAGCAGCTTAGTTAGCGTGCAAACTGGAAACACCATATATTTT

V gene: TRBV3-1/TRBV3-2
J gene: TRBJ1-4
clone size: -
D gene: -
CDR3 protein: CASSQEVRSFSRTNEKLFF
CDR3 DNA: TGTGCCAGCAGCCAAGAGGTCAGGTCTTTTTCTCGAACTAATGAAAAACTGTTTTTT

V gene: TRBV3-1/TRBV3-2
J gene: TRBJ2-2
clone size: -
D gene: TRBD2
CDR3 protein: CASSRWRGGPAGELFF
CDR3 DNA: TGTGCCAGCAGCCGATGGCGGGGGGGTCCCGCCGGGGAGCTGTTTTTT

V gene: TRBV3-1/TRBV3-2
J gene: TRBJ1-2
clone size: -
D gene: TRBD1
CDR3 protein: CASSQTRTGNLHGYTF
CDR3 DNA: TGTGCCAGCAGCCAGACCAGGACAGGGAATCTTCATGGCTACACCTTC

V gene: TRBV2
J gene: TRBJ1-2
clone size: -
D gene: TRBD1
CDR3 protein: CASRRTGGGVYGYTF
CDR3 DNA: TGTGCCAGCAGGCGGACAGGGGGCGGGGTCTATGGCTACACCTTC

V gene: TRBV10-3
J gene: TRBJ2-1
clone size: -
D gene: -
CDR3 protein: CAISASPGLYNEQFF
CDR3 DNA: TGTGCCATCAGTGCCAGCCCGGGACTCTACAATGAGCAGTTCTTC

V gene: TRBV10-3
J gene: TRBJ2-1
clone size: -
D gene: TRBD2
CDR3 protein: CAISESPGLAGEQFF
CDR3 DNA: TGTGCCATCAGTGAGTCCCCGGGACTAGCGGGCGAGCAGTTCTTC

V gene: TRBV7-9
J gene: TRBJ2-7
clone size: -
D gene: -
CDR3 protein: CASSYRAGEGYEQYF
CDR3 DNA: TGTGCCAGCAGCTACCGGGCGGGTGAGGGCTACGAGCAGTACTTC

V gene: TRBV5-1
J gene: TRBJ2-5
clone size: -
D gene: TRBD2
CDR3 protein: CASSVELAGEETQYF
CDR3 DNA: TGCGCCAGCAGTGTCGAACTAGCGGGGGAAGAGACCCAGTACTTC

V gene: TRBV11-2
J gene: TRBJ1-1
clone size: -
D gene: -
CDR3 protein: CASSLVSEAVAAFF
CDR3 DNA: TGTGCCAGCAGCTTAGTATCAGAGGCAGTGGCAGCTTTCTTT

V gene: TRBV2
J gene: TRBJ2-1
clone size: -
D gene: -
CDR3 protein: CASSPLANAYNEQFF
CDR3 DNA: TGTGCCAGCAGCCCCCTAGCGAATGCCTACAATGAGCAGTTCTTC

V gene: TRBV3-1/TRBV3-2
J gene: TRBJ1-6
clone size: once
D gene: TRBD1
CDR3 protein: CASSQTGGRSYNSPLHF
CDR3 DNA: TGTGCCAGCAGCCAGACAGGGGGCCGCTCCTATAATTCACCCCTCCACTTT

V gene: TRBV5-1
J gene: TRBJ2-5
clone size: once
D gene: -
CDR3 protein: CASSLGQSQETQYF
CDR3 DNA: TGCGCCAGCAGCTTGGGACAGTCGCAAGAGACCCAGTACTTC

V gene: TRBV19
J gene: TRBJ2-1
clone size: -
D gene: -
CDR3 protein: CASTLGGIGEANEQFF
CDR3 DNA: TGTGCCAGTACTCTGGGGGGTATAGGGGAAGCCAATGAGCAGTTCTTC

V gene: TRBV18
J gene: TRBJ1-3
clone size: -
D gene: TRBD1
CDR3 protein: CASSPILTGEDIYF
CDR3 DNA: TGTGCCAGCTCACCGATCCTAACAGGGGAGGACATATATTTT

V gene: TRBV4-1
J gene: TRBJ1-5
clone size: -
D gene: TRBD1
CDR3 protein: CASSQGPDRGLYQPQHF
CDR3 DNA: TGCGCCAGCAGCCAGGGACCGGACAGGGGCTTATATCAGCCCCAGCATTTT

V gene: TRBV5-8
J gene: TRBJ1-1
clone size: -
D gene: TRBD1
CDR3 protein: CASSRHRTGINTEAFF
CDR3 DNA: TGTGCCAGCAGCCGCCATCGGACAGGGATCAACACTGAAGCTTTCTTT

V gene: TRBV5-1
J gene: TRBJ2-2
clone size: -
D gene: -
CDR3 protein: CASSLGSVANTGELFF
CDR3 DNA: TGCGCCAGCAGCTTGGGGAGCGTAGCGAACACCGGGGAGCTGTTTTTT

V gene: TRBV5-6
J gene: TRBJ1-2
clone size: -
D gene: -
CDR3 protein: CASSLEGIYGYTF
CDR3 DNA: TGTGCCAGCAGCTTGGAGGGGATCTATGGCTACACCTTC